Included here is one T cell receptor (beta chain) sequence, with context. No antigen is known for it. The donors were in the roughly 120-subject validation cohort, distinct from the approximately 610-subject first cohort. Trimming removed 3 bases from V and 4 bases from J, with 8 bases in between. Germline CDR1 SGHDT, CDR2 YYEEEE. CDR3 length equals 12 residues. This sample was included in a study of cytomegalovirus exposure and HLA in healthy donors. Study outcomes and limitations: The authors enumerated under 200 TCR beta chains as linked to cytomegalovirus. Diagnosis of cytomegalovirus status made by the classifier reportedly showed high specificity and sensitivity. Rarity characterized most TCR sequences, yet some public TCRs appeared in many donors.

Assay used: immunoSEQ multiplex PCR; TCRdb lists only in-frame clones, some missing. The table lists 300,000 to 350,000 clones, 88% of them singletons, with around 0.91% in the top ten. This TCR was recovered from a man aged 25 to 40 in good health and CMV-seronegative. The V call is TRBV5-6, the J call TRBJ2-7; D is ambiguous. The sequencing input was PBMCs. The CDR3 region has the DNA TGTGCCAGCAGCTCGGTAAGTTACGAGCAGTACTTC. Translation gives CASSSVSYEQYF.